This TCR beta chain was sequenced in a study of shared clonotypes between healthy human individuals. Per the germline V gene, CDR1 is KGHSH and CDR2 is LQKENI. V gave up 6 bases and J gave up 5 bases; unmatched junction bases: 4. The CDR3 is 15 amino acids. Splitting the CD4+ cells yielded a CD45RA+ naive subset and a CD45RA-negative memory subset. In replicate PCRs of sorted subsets, roughly 210 ng DNA, tens of thousands of T cell genomes, was used. Produced via immunoSEQ multiplex PCR; TCRdb's table is partial and in-frame only. The sample consists of some 2,000,000 clones, roughly 94% of them appearing once. Study-level results: With a few donors compared, about 5% of naive CD4 clonotypes were shared.

Of note for this clone: Its cognate antigen is unknown.

V usage is TRBV18 and J usage is TRBJ1-6; TRBD1 aligns across 10 bases. The sequence derives from a man younger than 35 in good health. Material: naive CD4+ T cells sorted from blood. The subset is: CD45RA+ positively selected. CDR3 amino acids: CASSRDRGHNSPLHF. DNA of the CDR3: TGTGCCAGCTCCCGGGACAGGGGACATAATTCACCCCTCCACTTT.